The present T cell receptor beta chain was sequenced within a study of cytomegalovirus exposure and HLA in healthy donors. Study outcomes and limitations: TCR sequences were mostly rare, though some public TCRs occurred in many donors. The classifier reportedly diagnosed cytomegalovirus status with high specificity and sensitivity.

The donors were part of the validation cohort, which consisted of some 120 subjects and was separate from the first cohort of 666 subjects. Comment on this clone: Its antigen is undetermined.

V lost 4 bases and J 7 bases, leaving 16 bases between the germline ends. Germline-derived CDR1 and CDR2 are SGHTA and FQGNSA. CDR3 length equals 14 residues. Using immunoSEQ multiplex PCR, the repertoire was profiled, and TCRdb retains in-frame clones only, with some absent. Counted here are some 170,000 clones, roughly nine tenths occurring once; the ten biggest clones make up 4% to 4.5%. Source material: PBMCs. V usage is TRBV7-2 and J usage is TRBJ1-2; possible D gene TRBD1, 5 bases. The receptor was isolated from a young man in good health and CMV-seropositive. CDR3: CASSSLGGLGGYTF. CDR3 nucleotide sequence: TGTGCCAGCAGCTCCCTGGGGGGACTAGGTGGCTACACCTTC.